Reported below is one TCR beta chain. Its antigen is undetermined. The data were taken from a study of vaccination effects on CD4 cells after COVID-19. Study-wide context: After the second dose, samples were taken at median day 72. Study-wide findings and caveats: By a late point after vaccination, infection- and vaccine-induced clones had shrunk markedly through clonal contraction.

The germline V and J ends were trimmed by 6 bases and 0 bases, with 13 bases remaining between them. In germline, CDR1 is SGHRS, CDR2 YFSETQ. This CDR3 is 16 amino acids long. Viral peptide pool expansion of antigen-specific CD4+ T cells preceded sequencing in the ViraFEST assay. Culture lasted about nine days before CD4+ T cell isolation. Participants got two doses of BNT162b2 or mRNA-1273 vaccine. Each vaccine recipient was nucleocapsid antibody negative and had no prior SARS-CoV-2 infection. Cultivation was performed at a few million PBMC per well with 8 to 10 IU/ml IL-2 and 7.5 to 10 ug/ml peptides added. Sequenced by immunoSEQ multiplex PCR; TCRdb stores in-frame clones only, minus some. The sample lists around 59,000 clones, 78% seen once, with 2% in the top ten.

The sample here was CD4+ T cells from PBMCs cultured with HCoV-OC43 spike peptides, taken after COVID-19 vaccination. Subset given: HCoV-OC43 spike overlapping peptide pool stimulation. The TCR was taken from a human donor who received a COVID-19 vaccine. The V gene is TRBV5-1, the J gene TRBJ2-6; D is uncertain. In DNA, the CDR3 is TGCGCCAGCACCTTCATTCCTCACTCTGGGGCCAACGTCCTGACTTTC. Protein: CASTFIPHSGANVLTF.